The sequence of this T cell receptor (beta chain) was determined in a study of T cells in Graves' hyperthyroidism and ophthalmopathy. The CDR3 regions of TCR beta were amplified from RNA transcripts. Using the HTBI primer set, a first-round RT-PCR was run on the TCR CDR3. TCRdb redid the calling of the multiplex PCR reads with MiXCR, one entry per CDR3 protein. The table records about 420,000 distinct CDR3 sequences, roughly 15% of them present only once. The table lists this clonotype with many counts. Its cognate antigen is unknown. This CDR3 spans 14 amino acids. V was pared by 3 bases and J by 2 bases, with 1 base of the junction left unmatched. Study conclusions and caveats: Researchers found most expanded thyroid clonotypes above 0.001 in blood as well.

The chain links TRBV12-3 or TRBV12-4 to TRBJ1-3; 7 bases line up with TRBD1. The origin of this receptor is a young woman with Graves' hyperthyroidism. The material sequenced was blood. DNA for the CDR3: TGTGCCAGCAGTTTGGGGACAGCTGGAAACACCATATATTTT. Translating gives CASSLGTAGNTIYF.